The 9 T cell receptor beta chains below come from one sample, sequenced in a study of T cells in Graves' hyperthyroidism and ophthalmopathy. TCR beta CDR3 region amplification was performed from RNA transcripts. The TCR CDR3 was amplified in a first-round RT-PCR using the HTBI primer set. TCRdb reanalysed the multiplex PCR reads using MiXCR and keeps one entry per CDR3 protein. Of around 440,000 distinct CDR3 sequences in the sample, 15% to 18% were seen once. Material: blood. The receptors come from a woman younger than 35 with Graves' hyperthyroidism.

This clonotype was found many times. The gene calls are TRBV30 and TRBJ1-2, with a weak D call TRBD1 (6 bases). Germline V gene sequence: CDR1 GTSNPN, CDR2 SVGIG (reference sequence). CDR3 length: 13 residues. Trimming left V 2 bases short and J 8 bases short, with 15 bases between. The CDR3 region is CAWSLLNRAGYTF. CDR3 coding DNA: TGTGCCTGGAGTCTACTCAACAGGGCGGGCTACACCTTC.

This clonotype was detected a few times. The chain links TRBV12-3 or TRBV12-4 to TRBJ1-3, with D possibly matching TRBD1 (6 bases). This CDR3 is built from 12 residues. The V end was cut by 4 bases, the J end by 8 bases, with 9 bases between. CDR3 residues: CASSSQGYTIYF. DNA of the CDR3: TGTGCCAGCAGTTCACAGGGTTACACCATATATTTT.

This clonotype was seen only a few times. The rearrangement links TRBV6-5 to TRBJ1-3; D is uncertain. The germline V and J ends were trimmed by 4 bases and 0 bases, with 7 bases remaining between them. Germline CDR1 and CDR2: MNHEY and SVGAGI. This CDR3 is built from 14 residues. The CDR3: CASSSGYSGNTIYF. The CDR3 nucleotides read TGTGCCAGCAGTTCGGGCTACTCTGGAAACACCATATATTTT.

This clonotype was observed a few times. V and J are TRBV3-1 and TRBJ2-3; unclear D gene. Germline assignment: CDR1 LGHDT and CDR2 YNNKEL (reference sequence). Trimming left V 3 bases short and J 6 bases short, with 13 bases between. The CDR3 spans 14 residues. CDR3: CASSHYRPGDTQYF. In DNA form, the CDR3 reads TGTGCCAGCAGCCATTACCGCCCCGGGGATACGCAGTATTTT.

This clonotype has at least ten counts. The gene calls are TRBV11-2 and TRBJ2-7, with 7 bases aligning to TRBD2. J lost 2 bases, V lost 5 bases, and 9 bases had no gene match. There are 15 residues in the CDR3. Germline V gives CDR1 SGHAT, CDR2 FQNNGV. Here the CDR3 reads CASSATGGLPYEQYF. As DNA, the CDR3 is TGTGCCAGCAGCGCTACCGGGGGACTACCCTACGAGCAGTACTTC.

This clonotype was observed many times. CDR3 protein: CASSPKNEQYF. CDR3 bases: TGTGCCAGCTCACCGAAAAACGAGCAGTACTTC. J is TRBJ2-7 and V is TRBV18; D is uncertain. The CDR3 consists of 11 residues. V lost 3 bases and J lost 5, with 5 bases in between. Germline V lookup: CDR1 KGHSH, CDR2 LQKENI. The full variable domain, with the rest looked up from reference TRBV18 and TRBJ2-7, is NAGVMQNPRHLVRRRGQEARLRCSPMKGHSHVYWYRQLPEEGLKFMVYLQKENIIDESGMPKERFSAEFPKEGPSILRIQQVVRGDSAAYFCASSPKNEQYFGPGTRLTVT.

The chain carries TRBV28 and TRBJ2-7; 12 nucleotides line up with TRBD2. The junction had 15 bases not matched to a gene; V was cut back by 6 bases and J by 3 bases. Germline values: CDR1 MDHEN, CDR2 SYDVKM. The CDR3 consists of 18 residues. The CDR3, as DNA: TGTGCCAGCAGGCCCCCGGGACTAGCGGGTGGGAAGGACTACGAGCAGTACTTC. Amino acids: CASRPPGLAGGKDYEQYF.

This clonotype has ten or more counts. The rearrangement joins TRBV10-3 to TRBJ2-5, with no clear D. Between the trimmed V and J ends, which lost 2 bases and 5 bases, there was a span of 6 bases. Per the germline V gene, CDR1 is ENHRY and CDR2 is SYGVKD. The length of the CDR3 is 12 residues. The CDR3 bases are TGTGCCATCAGTGAGACAGCGGAGACCCAGTACTTC. Translation: CAISETAETQYF.

This clonotype was recorded many times. This rearrangement joins TRBV27 to TRBJ2-3; TRBD1 aligns across 9 bases. V was clipped by 2 bases and J by 2 bases; unmatched bases: 8. CDR1 is MNHEY, CDR2 SMNVEV, per germline (reference sequence). The CDR3 has 17 amino acids. The CDR3 here is CASSLSRDREYTDTQYF. DNA of the CDR3: TGTGCCAGCAGTTTAAGCAGGGACAGGGAATACACAGATACGCAGTATTTT.